This T cell receptor (beta chain) is from a study of control samples from healthy donors and cancer patients. Germline-derived CDR1 and CDR2 are GTSNPN and SVGIG (reference sequence). V lost 5 bases, J lost 2 bases, and 4 bases stayed unmatched. CDR3 length equals 14 residues. Assay: immunoSEQ multiplex PCR; the TCRdb copy retains only in-frame clones and omits some. Seen here are 85,000 to 120,000 clones, about 91% observed once, and the top ten hold roughly 2.5%. The sequence was obtained from a woman between 18 and 30 years old in good health. What was sequenced was blood. The V and J genes are TRBV30 and TRBJ1-1, with TRBD1 matching 11 bases. The CDR3 DNA reads TGTGCCTGGGGGGGGACAGGGGGAAACACTGAAGCTTTCTTT. Its translation is CAWGGTGGNTEAFF.